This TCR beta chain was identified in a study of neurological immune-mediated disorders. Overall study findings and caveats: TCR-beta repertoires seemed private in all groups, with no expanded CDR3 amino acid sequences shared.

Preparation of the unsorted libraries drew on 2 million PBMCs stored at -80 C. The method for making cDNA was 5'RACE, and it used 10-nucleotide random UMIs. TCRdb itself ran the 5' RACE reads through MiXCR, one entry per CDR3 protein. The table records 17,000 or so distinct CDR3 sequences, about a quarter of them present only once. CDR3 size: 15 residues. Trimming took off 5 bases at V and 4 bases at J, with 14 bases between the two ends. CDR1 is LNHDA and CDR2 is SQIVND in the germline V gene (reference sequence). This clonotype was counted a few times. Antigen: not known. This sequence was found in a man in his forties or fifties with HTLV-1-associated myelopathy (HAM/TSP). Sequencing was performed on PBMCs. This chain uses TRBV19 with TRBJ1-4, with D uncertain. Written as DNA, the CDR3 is TGTGCCAGTAGTCGGACGGTTATCGGTAATGAAAAACTGTTTTTT. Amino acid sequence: CASSRTVIGNEKLFF.